This TCR beta chain was recorded in a study of blood T cell repertoires in COVID-19. The CDR3 is 19 amino acids. The data were produced by immunoSEQ multiplex PCR, yet TCRdb's version contains in-frame clones alone and is incomplete. The sample has approximately 49,000 clones; over 65% are singletons. The rearrangement uses TRBV21-1 and TRBJ2-1; TRBD2 reflects the table's D call only, with no check against the DNA. TRBV21-1 is given as a pseudogene. The sequenced sample consisted of peripheral blood. The TCR was taken from a woman between 70 and 85 years old with acute or convalescent COVID-19. In DNA, the CDR3 is TGTGCCAGCAGCAACGGACCCGGACTAGCGGGAAACTCCTACAATGAGCAGTTCTTC. It specifies CASSNGPGLAGNSYNEQFF.